The 5 T cell receptor beta chains listed next were all sequenced from one sample in a study of CD8+CD57+ T cells in acquired aplastic anemia. The patients chosen for sequencing had shown expansion of CD8+CD57+ cells (detected by flow cytometry). Genomic DNA constituted the template upon which TCR beta VDJ and CDR3 profiling was performed. TCRdb re-analysed the reads in MiXCR, keeping a single row per CDR3 protein. The sample includes more than 150,000 distinct CDR3 sequences, over 40% of them seen just once. Sequencing was performed on sorted CD4+, CD8+, or CD8+CD57+ T cells (not recorded which) from PBMCs. Receptor source: a human donor with aplastic anemia.

The CDR3 is CASSERSYNEQFF. The CDR3 region has the DNA TGCGCCAGCAGTGAACGCTCCTACAATGAGCAGTTCTTC. The chain couples TRBV10-1 to TRBJ2-1; D is ambiguous. Trimming left V 3 bases short and J 0 bases short, with 3 bases between. The CDR3 loop spans 13 amino acids. Looked up from germline, CDR1 is WNHNN and CDR2 is SYGVQD (reference sequence).

The gene calls are TRBV11-3 and TRBJ2-7, with TRBD1 as a possible D gene (7 bases). This CDR3 comprises 15 residues. Germline V gene lookup returns CDR1 SGHNT and CDR2 YENEEA. V dropped 5 bases and J dropped 3 bases, with 17 bases sitting between them. The CDR3 DNA reads as TGTGCCAGCAGCCGCAGGGGGGTCGCCCTCTACGAGCAGTACTTC. This gives the protein CASSRRGVALYEQYF.

Ten or more counts support this clonotype. The gene calls are TRBV10-3 and TRBJ2-5, with D unclear. This CDR3 is built from 12 residues. Germline V gives CDR1 ENHRY, CDR2 SYGVKD. Trimming shortened V by 5 bases and J by 4 bases, and 8 bases separated the two germline ends. CDR3 coding DNA: TGTGCCATCAGTACATTTCTAGAGACCCAGTACTTC. This gives the protein CAISTFLETQYF.

In its sample, this clonotype was seen a few times. The rearrangement joins TRBV3-1 to TRBJ1-1; D is unclear. The CDR3 is 15 amino acids. V lost 6 bases and J lost 5, with 19 bases in between. The germline V gene encodes CDR1 LGHDT and CDR2 YNNKEL (reference sequence). The CDR3 region is CASSSGGVRGTEAFF. In DNA form, the CDR3 reads TGTGCCAGCAGTTCCGGTGGGGTGCGAGGAACTGAAGCTTTCTTT. Full variable domain (rest looked up from reference TRBV3-1 and TRBJ1-1): DTAVSQTPKYLVTQMGNDKSIKCEQNLGHDTMYWYKQDSKKFLKIMFSYNNKELIINETVPNRFSPKSPDKAHLNLHINSLELGDSAVYFCASSSGGVRGTEAFFGQGTRLTVV.

This clonotype has at least ten counts. V usage is TRBV20-1 and J usage is TRBJ1-1; maybe TRBD1 (6 bases). The CDR3 covers 15 residues. Trimming pared 5 bases from V and 0 bases from J, leaving 16 bases between. Germline CDR1 and CDR2: DFQATT and SNEGSKA (reference sequence). The CDR3 is CSAPPGGQLNTEAFF. CDR3 nucleotides: TGCAGTGCTCCCCCCGGGGGGCAGTTGAACACTGAAGCTTTCTTT.